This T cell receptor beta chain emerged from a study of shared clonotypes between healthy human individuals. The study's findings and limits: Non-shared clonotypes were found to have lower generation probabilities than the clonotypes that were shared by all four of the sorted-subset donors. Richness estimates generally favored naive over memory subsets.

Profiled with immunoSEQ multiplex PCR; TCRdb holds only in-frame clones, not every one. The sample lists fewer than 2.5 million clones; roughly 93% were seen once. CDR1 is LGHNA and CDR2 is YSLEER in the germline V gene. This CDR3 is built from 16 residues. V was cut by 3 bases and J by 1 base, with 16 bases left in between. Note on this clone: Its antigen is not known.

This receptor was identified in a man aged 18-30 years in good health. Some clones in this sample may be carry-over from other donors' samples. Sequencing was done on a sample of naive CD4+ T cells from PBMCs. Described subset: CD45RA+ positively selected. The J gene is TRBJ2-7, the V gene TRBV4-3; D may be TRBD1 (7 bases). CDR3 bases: TGCGCCAGCAGCCAGGGAGTGCAGGGGGGATCCTACGAGCAGTACTTC. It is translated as CASSQGVQGGSYEQYF.